This paragraph reports one TCR beta chain. The antigen is undetermined. The same CDR3 also results from other DNA sequences found in this sample. Trimming at V came to 3 bases and at J to 4 bases, leaving 9 bases not matched to a gene. The germline CDR1 and CDR2 sequences are MGHRA and YSYEKL. CDR3 length: 16 amino acids. Unstimulated TEMRA, naive, memory and effector memory subsets were sequenced in a few donor pairs. These data are taken from a study of siplizumab effects on memory and regulatory T cells. Whole-study results and caveats: Siplizumab, the agent tested, significantly reduced alloreactive sequences traceable to unstimulated CD4+ memory cells. Relative to controls at around 25%, mappable alloreactive CD4+ clones exhibited a mean Treg-derived proportion of less than 70% with siplizumab.

Only in-frame clones appear in the TCRdb table, and some are missing; sequencing was by immunoSEQ multiplex PCR. The table has tens of thousands of clones, 83% seen once. Specimen: memory CD4+ T cells sorted from blood. V is TRBV4-1 and J is TRBJ1-2; 9 positions agree with TRBD1. The TCR was taken from a human donor in good health. The CDR3 spells CASSQVPGQGFYGYTF. DNA for the CDR3: TGCGCCAGCAGCCAGGTCCCGGGACAGGGATTCTATGGCTACACCTTC.